This T cell receptor (beta chain) is drawn from a study of cytotoxic CD8 clonotypes in ibrutinib-treated CLL. Germline loops: CDR1 MNHNS, CDR2 SASEGT. V lost 7 bases to trimming and J lost 4 bases, with 14 bases between them. The CDR3 sequence is 14 residues long. Some clones are missing from TCRdb's copy, which holds only in-frame ones; the method was immunoSEQ multiplex PCR. Of about 27,000 clones in the sample, almost 85% were seen once. This specimen was PBMCs, taken after 24 months of ibrutinib treatment. The chain couples TRBV6-1 to TRBJ1-5; D might be TRBD1 (5 bases). The TCR originated in a human donor with chronic lymphocytic leukemia. The CDR3 DNA is TGTGCCAGCACACAAACGGGGGGGAATCAGCCCCAGCATTTT. Translated, it gives CASTQTGGNQPQHF.